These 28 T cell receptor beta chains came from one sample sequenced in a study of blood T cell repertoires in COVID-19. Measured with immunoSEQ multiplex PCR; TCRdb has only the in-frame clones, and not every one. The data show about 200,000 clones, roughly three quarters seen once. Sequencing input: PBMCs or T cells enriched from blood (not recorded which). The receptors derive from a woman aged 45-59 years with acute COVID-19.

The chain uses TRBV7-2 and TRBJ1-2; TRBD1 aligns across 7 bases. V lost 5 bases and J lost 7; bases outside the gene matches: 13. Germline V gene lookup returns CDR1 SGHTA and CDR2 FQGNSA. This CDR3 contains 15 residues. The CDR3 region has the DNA TGTGCCAGCAGCCCCCCCATACGACAGGGAAGTGGCTACACCTTC. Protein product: CASSPPIRQGSGYTF. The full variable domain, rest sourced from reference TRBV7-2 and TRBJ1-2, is GAGVSQSPSNKVTEKGKDVELRCDPISGHTALYWYRQSLGQGLEFLIYFQGNSAPDKSGLPSDRFSAERTGGSVSTLTIQRTQQEDSAVYLCASSPPIRQGSGYTFGSGTRLTVV.

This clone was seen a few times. CDR3 amino acids: CASSSGTGLGSPLHF. CDR3 nucleotide sequence: TGTGCCAGCAGTTCCGGGACAGGGTTGGGATCACCCCTCCACTTT. The chain employs TRBV7-9 and TRBJ1-6, with 9 positions matching TRBD1. The CDR3 has 15 amino acids. Germline CDR1 reads SEHNR; CDR2 reads FQNEAQ (reference sequence). Trimming took 6 bases from V and 10 from J; bases not matched to a gene: 10.

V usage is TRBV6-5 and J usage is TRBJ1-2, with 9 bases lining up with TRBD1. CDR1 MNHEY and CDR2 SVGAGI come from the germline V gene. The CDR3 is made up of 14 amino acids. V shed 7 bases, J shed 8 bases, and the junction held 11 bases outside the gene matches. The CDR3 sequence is CASTFFGGQGGYTF. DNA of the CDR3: TGTGCCAGCACCTTCTTCGGGGGACAGGGCGGCTACACCTTC.

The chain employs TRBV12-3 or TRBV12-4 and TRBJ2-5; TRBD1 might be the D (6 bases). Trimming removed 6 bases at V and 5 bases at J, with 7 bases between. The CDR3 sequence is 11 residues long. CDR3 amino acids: CASSQGETQYF. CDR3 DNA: TGTGCCAGCAGCCAGGGGGAGACCCAGTACTTC.

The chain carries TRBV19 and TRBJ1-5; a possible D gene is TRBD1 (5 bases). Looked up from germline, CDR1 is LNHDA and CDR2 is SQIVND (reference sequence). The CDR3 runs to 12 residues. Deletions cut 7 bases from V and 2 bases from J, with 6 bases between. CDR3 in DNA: TGTGCCAGTAAAGGGGGCAATCAGCCCCAGCATTTT. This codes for CASKGGNQPQHF.

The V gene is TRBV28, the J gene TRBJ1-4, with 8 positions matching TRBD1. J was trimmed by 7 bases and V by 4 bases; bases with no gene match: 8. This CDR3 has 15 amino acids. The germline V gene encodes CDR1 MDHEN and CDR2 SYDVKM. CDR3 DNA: TGTGCCAGCAGTTCCCGGACAGGGAGGAGTGAAAAACTGTTTTTT. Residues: CASSSRTGRSEKLFF.

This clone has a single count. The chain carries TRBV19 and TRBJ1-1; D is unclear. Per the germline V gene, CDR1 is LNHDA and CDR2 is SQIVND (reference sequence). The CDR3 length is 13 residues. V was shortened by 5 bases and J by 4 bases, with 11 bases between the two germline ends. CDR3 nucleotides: TGTGCCAGTAGTCCACGACAATCCACTGAAGCTTTCTTT. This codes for CASSPRQSTEAFF.

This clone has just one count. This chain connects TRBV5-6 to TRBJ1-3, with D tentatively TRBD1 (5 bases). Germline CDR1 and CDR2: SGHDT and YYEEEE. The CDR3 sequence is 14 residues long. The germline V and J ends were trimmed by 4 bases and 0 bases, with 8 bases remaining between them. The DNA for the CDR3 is TGTGCCAGCAGCGGGGCCAGCTCTGGAAACACCATATATTTT. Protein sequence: CASSGASSGNTIYF.

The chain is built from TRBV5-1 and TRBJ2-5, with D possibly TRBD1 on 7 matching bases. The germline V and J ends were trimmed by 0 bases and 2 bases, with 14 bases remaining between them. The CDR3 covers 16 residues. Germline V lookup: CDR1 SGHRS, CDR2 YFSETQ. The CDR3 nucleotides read TGCGCCAGCAGCTTGGTAGGGGGCGGGGTACAAGAGACCCAGTACTTC. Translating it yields CASSLVGGGVQETQYF. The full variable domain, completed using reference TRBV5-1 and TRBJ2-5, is KAGVTQTPRYLIKTRGQQVTLSCSPISGHRSVSWYQQTPGQGLQFLFEYFSETQRNKGNFPGRFSGRQFSNSRSEMNVSTLELGDSALYLCASSLVGGGVQETQYFGPGTRLLVL.

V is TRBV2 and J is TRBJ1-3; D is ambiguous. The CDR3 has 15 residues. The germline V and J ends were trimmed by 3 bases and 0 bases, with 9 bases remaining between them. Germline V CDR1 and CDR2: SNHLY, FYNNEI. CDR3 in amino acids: CASSDPNDSGNTIYF. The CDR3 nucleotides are TGTGCCAGCAGTGATCCTAACGACTCTGGAAACACCATATATTTT.

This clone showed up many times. As DNA, the CDR3 is TGTGCCAGCAGTATGCGACAGGGTGGGAACACTGAAGCTTTCTTT. This translates into CASSMRQGGNTEAFF. The J gene is TRBJ1-1, the V gene TRBV6-5; 7 positions match TRBD1. Germline trimming cut 5 bases from V and 1 base from J; bases unmatched to any gene: 7. The CDR3 runs to 15 residues. The germline CDR1 and CDR2 sequences are MNHEY and SVGAGI.

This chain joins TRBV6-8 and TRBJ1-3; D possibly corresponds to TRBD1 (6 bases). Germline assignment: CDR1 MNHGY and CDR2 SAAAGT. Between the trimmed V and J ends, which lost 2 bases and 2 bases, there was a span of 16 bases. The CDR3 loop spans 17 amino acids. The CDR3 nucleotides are TGTGCCAGCAGTTACATGGCAGGGGATAGACCTGGAAACACCATATATTTT. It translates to CASSYMAGDRPGNTIYF.

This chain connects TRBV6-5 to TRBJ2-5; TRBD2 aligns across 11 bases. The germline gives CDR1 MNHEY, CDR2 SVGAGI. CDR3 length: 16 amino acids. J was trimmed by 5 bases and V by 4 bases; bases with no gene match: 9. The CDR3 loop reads CASSSGTSGTWETQYF. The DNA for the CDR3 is TGTGCCAGCAGTTCCGGGACTAGCGGAACGTGGGAGACCCAGTACTTC.

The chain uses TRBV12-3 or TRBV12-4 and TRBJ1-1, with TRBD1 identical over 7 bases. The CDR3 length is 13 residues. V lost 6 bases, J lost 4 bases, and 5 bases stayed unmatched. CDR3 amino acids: CASRRTGITEAFF. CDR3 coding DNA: TGTGCCAGCAGACGGACAGGCATCACTGAAGCTTTCTTT.

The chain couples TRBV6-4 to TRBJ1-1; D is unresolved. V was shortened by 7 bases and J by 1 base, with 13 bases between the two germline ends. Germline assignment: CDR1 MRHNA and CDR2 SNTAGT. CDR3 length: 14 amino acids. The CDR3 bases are TGTGCCAGCACGGAGGGTCCGGAGAACACTGAAGCTTTCTTT. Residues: CASTEGPENTEAFF.

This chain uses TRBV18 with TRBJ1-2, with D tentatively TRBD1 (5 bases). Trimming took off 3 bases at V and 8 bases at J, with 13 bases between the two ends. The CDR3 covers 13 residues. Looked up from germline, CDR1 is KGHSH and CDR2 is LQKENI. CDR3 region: CASSPQGAGGYTF. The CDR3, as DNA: TGTGCCAGCTCACCTCAAGGGGCCGGCGGCTACACCTTC.

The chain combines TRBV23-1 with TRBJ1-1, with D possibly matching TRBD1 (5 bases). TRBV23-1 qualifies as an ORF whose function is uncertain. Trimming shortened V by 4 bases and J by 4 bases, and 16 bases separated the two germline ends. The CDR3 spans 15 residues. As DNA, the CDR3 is TGCGCCAGCAGTCCTAAGGATCGGGGGGGCACTGAAGCTTTCTTT. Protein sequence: CASSPKDRGGTEAFF.

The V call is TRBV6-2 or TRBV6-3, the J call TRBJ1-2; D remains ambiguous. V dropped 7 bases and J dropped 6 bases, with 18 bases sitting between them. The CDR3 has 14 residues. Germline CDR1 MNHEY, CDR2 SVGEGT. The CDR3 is CASTPLTWEDGYTF. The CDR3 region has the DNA TGTGCCAGCACCCCTCTAACCTGGGAGGATGGCTACACCTTC.

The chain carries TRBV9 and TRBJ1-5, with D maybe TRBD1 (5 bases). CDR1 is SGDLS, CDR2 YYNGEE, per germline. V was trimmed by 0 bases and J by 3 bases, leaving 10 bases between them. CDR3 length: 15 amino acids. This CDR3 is CASSVGGSNNQPQHF. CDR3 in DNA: TGTGCCAGCAGCGTAGGGGGCAGCAACAATCAGCCCCAGCATTTT.

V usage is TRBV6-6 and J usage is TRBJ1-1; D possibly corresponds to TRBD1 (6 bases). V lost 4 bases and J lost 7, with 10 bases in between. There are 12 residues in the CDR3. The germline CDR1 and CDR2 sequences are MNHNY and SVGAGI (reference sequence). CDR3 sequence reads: CASSSRQVEAFF. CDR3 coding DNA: TGTGCCAGCAGTTCCAGACAGGTTGAAGCTTTCTTT.

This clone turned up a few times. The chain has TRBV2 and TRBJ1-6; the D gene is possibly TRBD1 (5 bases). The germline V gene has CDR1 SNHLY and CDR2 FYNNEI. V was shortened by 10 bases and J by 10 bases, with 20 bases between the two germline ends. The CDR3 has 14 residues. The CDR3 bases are TGTGCCACCTCGAGGGGAGGTCTCGGGTCACCCCTCCACTTT. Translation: CATSRGGLGSPLHF.

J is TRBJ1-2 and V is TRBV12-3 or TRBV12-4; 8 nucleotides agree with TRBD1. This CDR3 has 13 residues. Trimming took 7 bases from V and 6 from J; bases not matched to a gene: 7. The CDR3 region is CASTRDRGHGYTF. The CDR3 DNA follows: TGTGCCAGCACCAGAGACAGGGGACATGGCTACACCTTC.

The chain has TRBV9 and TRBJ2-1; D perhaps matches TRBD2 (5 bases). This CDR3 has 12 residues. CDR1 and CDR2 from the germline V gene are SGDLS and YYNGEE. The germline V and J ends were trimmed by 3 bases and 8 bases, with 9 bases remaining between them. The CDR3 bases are TGTGCCAGCAGCGGATTCGGGGATGAGCAGTTCTTC. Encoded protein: CASSGFGDEQFF.

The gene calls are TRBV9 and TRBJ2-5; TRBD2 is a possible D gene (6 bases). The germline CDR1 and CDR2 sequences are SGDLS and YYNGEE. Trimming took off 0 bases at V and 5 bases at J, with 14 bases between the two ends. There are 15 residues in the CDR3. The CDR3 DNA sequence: TGTGCCAGCAGCGTAGCTCCGACTAGGAGTGAGACCCAGTACTTC. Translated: CASSVAPTRSETQYF.

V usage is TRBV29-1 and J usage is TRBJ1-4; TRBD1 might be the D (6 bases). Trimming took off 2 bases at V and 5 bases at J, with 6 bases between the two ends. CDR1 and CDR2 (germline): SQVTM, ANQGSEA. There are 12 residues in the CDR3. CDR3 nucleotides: TGCAGCGTTGAAAGGGGGAATGAAAAACTGTTTTTT. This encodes CSVERGNEKLFF.

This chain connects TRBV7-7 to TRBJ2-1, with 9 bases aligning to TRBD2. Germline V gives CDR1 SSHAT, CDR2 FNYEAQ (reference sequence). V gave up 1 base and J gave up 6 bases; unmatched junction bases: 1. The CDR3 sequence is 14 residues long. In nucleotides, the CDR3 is TGTGCCAGCAGCTTAGGCGGGGGGGGCAATGAGCAGTTCTTC. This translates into CASSLGGGGNEQFF.

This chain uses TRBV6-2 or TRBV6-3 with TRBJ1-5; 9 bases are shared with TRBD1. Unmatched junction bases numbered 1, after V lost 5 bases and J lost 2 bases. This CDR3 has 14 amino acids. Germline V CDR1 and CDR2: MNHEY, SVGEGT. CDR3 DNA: TGTGCCAGCAGTGGACAGGGGCGCAATCAGCCCCAGCATTTT. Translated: CASSGQGRNQPQHF.

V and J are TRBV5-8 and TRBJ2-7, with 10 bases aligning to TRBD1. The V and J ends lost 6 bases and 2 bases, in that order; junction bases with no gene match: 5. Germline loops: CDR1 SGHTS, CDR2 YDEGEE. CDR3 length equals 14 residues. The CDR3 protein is CASTRGTGAYEQYV. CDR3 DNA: TGTGCCAGCACCCGAGGGACAGGGGCCTACGAGCAGTACGTC.